The 22 T cell receptor beta chains reported below all come from one sample, sequenced in a study of blood T cell repertoires in COVID-19. Here immunoSEQ multiplex PCR was the method, and the copy in TCRdb shows in-frame clones only, minus some. The sample holds approximately 290,000 clones, around 82% seen once. The sample was peripheral blood. These TCRs come from a person aged 70 to 79 with COVID-19, enrolled during active disease.

J is TRBJ1-4 and V is TRBV6-5; D gene uncertain. Trimming took 6 bases from V and 4 from J, leaving 6 bases between them. The CDR3 has 12 residues. CDR1 is MNHEY, CDR2 SVGAGI, per germline. The CDR3 is CASSPDNEKLFF. The CDR3 bases are TGTGCCAGCAGCCCAGATAATGAAAAACTGTTTTTT.

The V call is TRBV7-2, the J call TRBJ2-2; maybe TRBD2 (5 bases). V was trimmed by 6 bases and J by 0 bases, leaving 8 bases between them. The CDR3 has 14 residues. Germline V gene sequence: CDR1 SGHTA, CDR2 FQGNSA. Written as DNA, the CDR3 is TGTGCCAGCAGGGACTGGTCGAACACCGGGGAGCTGTTTTTT. It specifies CASRDWSNTGELFF.

The CDR3 spells CASRYAGPSLYGYTF. The CDR3 bases are TGTGCCAGCAGGTACGCGGGCCCGAGCCTCTATGGCTACACCTTC. The V gene is TRBV6-5, the J gene TRBJ1-2; D is unresolved. V lost 6 bases to trimming and J lost 4 bases, with 18 bases between them. Germline assignment: CDR1 MNHEY and CDR2 SVGAGI. This CDR3 region has 15 residues.

The V call is TRBV19, the J call TRBJ2-2; TRBD1 might be the D (6 bases). This CDR3 spans 14 amino acids. V was clipped by 3 bases and J by 6 bases, with 11 bases between them. CDR1 and CDR2 from the germline V gene are LNHDA and SQIVND (reference sequence). The CDR3 nucleotides read TGTGCCAGTAGTATCGGGACACGGGCCGGGGAGCTGTTTTTT. Translated: CASSIGTRAGELFF.

The table lists this clone with a count of one. This rearrangement joins TRBV28 to TRBJ2-6, with 10 bases that match TRBD1. The CDR3 has 16 residues. CDR1 MDHEN and CDR2 SYDVKM come from the germline V gene. Losses at the gene ends were 8 bases for V and 1 base for J; bases not matched to a gene: 5. DNA of the CDR3: TGTGCCAGCGGGACAGGGGCCTTTTCTGGGGCCAACGTCCTGACTTTC. Translated, it gives CASGTGAFSGANVLTF.

The chain links TRBV24-1 to TRBJ2-1, with 11 positions matching TRBD2. The CDR3 length is 16 residues. Trimming at V came to 5 bases and at J to 7 bases, leaving 9 bases not matched to a gene. Germline-derived CDR1 and CDR2 are KGHDR and SFDVKD. The CDR3 loop is CATSADGTSGGNEQFF. The CDR3 nucleotides are TGTGCCACCAGTGCCGACGGGACTAGCGGAGGGAATGAGCAGTTCTTC.

This chain joins TRBV9 and TRBJ2-3; no definite D call. Germline CDR1 reads SGDLS; CDR2 reads YYNGEE. This CDR3 contains 15 residues. V was clipped by 4 bases and J by 3 bases, with 15 bases between them. The CDR3 spells CASSPRPLETDTQYF. The CDR3 DNA sequence: TGTGCCAGCAGCCCCCGCCCCCTTGAGACAGATACGCAGTATTTT. Using reference TRBV9 and TRBJ2-3 for the parts outside the CDR3, the full variable domain is DSGVTQTPKHLITATGQRVTLRCSPRSGDLSVYWYQQSLDQGLQFLIQYYNGEERAKGNILERFSAQQFPDLHSELNLSSLELGDSALYFCASSPRPLETDTQYFGPGTRLTVL.

This clone was counted a few times. The chain joins TRBV18 to TRBJ1-1; tentatively, D is TRBD1 (6 bases). This CDR3 region has 15 residues. V lost 4 bases, J lost 4 bases, and 16 bases lay in between. Per the germline V gene, CDR1 is KGHSH and CDR2 is LQKENI. CDR3 in amino acids: CASSQRTAQGTEAFF. Written as DNA, the CDR3 is TGTGCCAGCTCACAAAGGACAGCTCAAGGCACTGAAGCTTTCTTT.

The chain has TRBV28 and TRBJ2-7; D is ambiguous. Germline CDR1 and CDR2: MDHEN and SYDVKM. V was shortened by 5 bases and J by 5 bases, with 7 bases between the two germline ends. CDR3 length: 11 amino acids. The CDR3 DNA sequence: TGTGCCAGCAGTACCCCTAACGAGCAGTACTTC. Residues: CASSTPNEQYF.

The CDR3 DNA sequence: TGTGCCAGCAGCCCGGGGACTGCCGGGGGAGATACGCAGTATTTT. Translated, it gives CASSPGTAGGDTQYF. The chain links TRBV5-4 to TRBJ2-3, with D tentatively TRBD2 (6 bases). CDR3 length: 15 amino acids. From germline, CDR1 is SGHNT and CDR2 YYREEE (reference sequence). Trimming stripped 4 bases from V and 5 bases from J, with 17 bases between.

The chain couples TRBV7-2 to TRBJ1-3, with D possibly TRBD1 on 6 matching bases. The CDR3 runs 14 residues. Germline CDR1 and CDR2: SGHTA and FQGNSA. V gave up 6 bases and J gave up 1 base, with 10 bases separating them. CDR3 residues: CASRSQGSGNTIYF. In nucleotides, the CDR3 is TGTGCCAGCAGATCACAGGGATCTGGAAACACCATATATTTT.

The V call is TRBV4-3, the J call TRBJ2-7; D not resolved. The germline V and J ends were trimmed by 4 bases and 3 bases, with 10 bases remaining between them. This CDR3 has 13 amino acids. Germline lookup yields CDR1 LGHNA and CDR2 YSLEER. CDR3: CASSPAPGYEQYF. The CDR3 region has the DNA TGCGCCAGCAGCCCTGCACCAGGCTACGAGCAGTACTTC.

The chain uses TRBV7-2 and TRBJ2-5; D is perhaps TRBD2 (6 bases). CDR1 and CDR2 from the germline V gene are SGHTA and FQGNSA. The CDR3 sequence is 13 residues long. V shed 4 bases and J shed 5 bases, with 11 bases lying between them. CDR3 nucleotide sequence: TGTGCCAGCAGCTGGGGGGTCGCGGAGACCCAGTACTTC. This codes for CASSWGVAETQYF.

V is TRBV4-3 and J is TRBJ2-2; 10 nucleotides match TRBD2. CDR3 length: 18 residues. V dropped 0 bases and J dropped 3; count of bases not matched to a gene: 7. Per the germline V gene, CDR1 is LGHNA and CDR2 is YSLEER. The CDR3 spells CASSQEVSGRLDTGELFF. DNA of the CDR3: TGCGCCAGCAGCCAAGAAGTTAGCGGGAGGCTGGACACCGGGGAGCTGTTTTTT.

This clone was seen just once. The CDR3 DNA sequence: TGTGCCAGCAGTGCCCATCAGGGTTTACTAGGCTACACCTTC. As protein: CASSAHQGLLGYTF. V is TRBV27 and J is TRBJ1-2, with a possible D match to TRBD1 (5 bases). Looked up from germline, CDR1 is MNHEY and CDR2 is SMNVEV (reference sequence). The CDR3 covers 14 residues. V shed 5 bases and J shed 8 bases, with 18 bases lying between them.

V is TRBV28 and J is TRBJ1-4; the D is unclear. Per the germline V gene, CDR1 is MDHEN and CDR2 is SYDVKM. V shed 5 bases and J shed 0 bases, with 16 bases lying between them. The CDR3 is made up of 17 amino acids. CDR3 sequence reads: CASSPQVLVATNEKLFF. Here the CDR3 DNA reads TGTGCCAGCAGTCCGCAGGTGCTCGTCGCAACTAATGAAAAACTGTTTTTT.

This sequence joins TRBV7-3 and TRBJ2-2; 11 nucleotides agree with TRBD1. CDR1 and CDR2 (germline): SGHTA, FQGTGA. J was trimmed by 4 bases and V by 5 bases; bases with no gene match: 6. This CDR3 is 16 amino acids long. Here the CDR3 reads CASSGSGTGGTGELFF. CDR3 coding DNA: TGTGCCAGCAGCGGTTCCGGGACAGGGGGCACCGGGGAGCTGTTTTTT.

The chain has TRBV19 and TRBJ2-7; 15 bases align to TRBD2. The CDR3 runs to 16 residues. Germline-derived CDR1 and CDR2 are LNHDA and SQIVND (reference sequence). V trimming: 6 bases; J trimming: 2 bases; junction bases outside the gene matches: 5. The CDR3 nucleotides are TGTGCCAGTAGCGGGACTAGCGGGGGGCAACCCTACGAGCAGTACTTC. Protein product: CASSGTSGGQPYEQYF.

This chain uses TRBV7-2 with TRBJ2-1; D unclear. There are 12 residues in the CDR3. V was trimmed by 1 base and J by 7 bases, leaving 5 bases between them. Germline CDR1 and CDR2: SGHTA and FQGNSA. CDR3: CASSLGYNEQFF. The CDR3 bases are TGTGCCAGCAGCTTAGGCTATAATGAGCAGTTCTTC.

CDR3 sequence reads: CASSSLGYEQYF. CDR3 coding DNA: TGTGCCAGCAGTTCTCTCGGGTACGAGCAGTACTTC. The chain uses TRBV28 and TRBJ2-7, with D unclear. The length of the CDR3 is 12 residues. V was cut by 4 bases and J by 4 bases, with 8 bases left in between. Per germline, CDR1 MDHEN and CDR2 SYDVKM.

To note about this clone: Different DNA sequences within this sample yield the same CDR3. The V and J genes are TRBV7-9 and TRBJ2-5; D uncertain. CDR1 SEHNR and CDR2 FQNEAQ come from the germline V gene (reference sequence). The CDR3 has 12 residues. V lost 1 base and J lost 5, with 5 bases in between. As DNA, the CDR3 is TGTGCCAGCAGCTTAGTCGGGGAGACCCAGTACTTC. Residues: CASSLVGETQYF. The entire variable domain, with the rest obtained from reference TRBV7-9 and TRBJ2-5, is as follows: DTGVSQNPRHKITKRGQNVTFRCDPISEHNRLYWYRQTLGQGPEFLTYFQNEAQLEKSRLLSDRFSAERPKGSFSTLEIQRTEQGDSAMYLCASSLVGETQYFGPGTRLLVL.

V usage is TRBV30 and J usage is TRBJ2-1; 12 bases match TRBD2. Looked up from germline, CDR1 is GTSNPN and CDR2 is SVGIG (reference sequence). The V segment lost 4 bases and the J segment 0 bases; nucleotides outside the gene matches: 1. The CDR3 has 15 amino acids. The CDR3 bases are TGTGCCTGGAAGGGACTAGCGGGCTCCTACAATGAGCAGTTCTTC. This encodes CAWKGLAGSYNEQFF.